This note documents a single T cell receptor (beta chain) sequence. The sample belongs to a study of blood T cell repertoires in COVID-19. V lost 3 bases and J lost 0; bases outside the gene matches: 4. Per germline, CDR1 MDHEN and CDR2 SYDVKM. The CDR3 is 16 amino acids. In the original processing: The authors estimated nucleated cell counts from reference gene primer amplification. Assay: immunoSEQ multiplex PCR; the TCRdb copy retains only in-frame clones and omits some. That table supplies the V and J calls and clone size; D and trimming were determined from the DNA. This table has nearly 65,000 clones, roughly four fifths appearing once.

The sequenced sample consisted of peripheral blood. V is TRBV28 and J is TRBJ1-3; 8 bases align to TRBD1. This receptor was taken from a human donor in a cohort sampled during active COVID-19. DNA of the CDR3: TGTGCCAGCAGTTTTATTGGACAGGGCTCTGGAAACACCATATATTTT. Its translation: CASSFIGQGSGNTIYF.